The 11 T cell receptor beta chains in this list originate from one sample, sequenced in a study of cytomegalovirus exposure and HLA in healthy donors. Assay used: immunoSEQ multiplex PCR; TCRdb lists only in-frame clones, some missing. The data contain about 130,000 clones, 85% to 90% of them singletons. The sample was PBMCs. The receptors come from a man aged 25-45 years in good health and CMV-seronegative.

CDR3 sequence: CASSRARDSYEQYF. The DNA of the CDR3 is TGTGCCAGTAGTAGGGCCCGGGACTCCTACGAGCAGTACTTC. This chain links TRBV19 with TRBJ2-7, with D tentatively TRBD2 (5 bases). The CDR3 sequence is 14 residues long. Trimming removed 4 bases from V and 0 bases from J, with 10 bases in between. The germline V gene has CDR1 LNHDA and CDR2 SQIVND (reference sequence).

V is TRBV11-2 and J is TRBJ2-2; 8 nucleotides agree with TRBD1. The germline V gene has CDR1 SGHAT and CDR2 FQNNGV. Trimming took 5 bases from V and 5 from J; bases not matched to a gene: 7. There are 15 residues in the CDR3. As DNA, the CDR3 is TGTGCCAGCAGCCCGTGGACAGGGAGGACCGGGGAGCTGTTTTTT. It is translated as CASSPWTGRTGELFF.

DNA of the CDR3: TGTGCCAGCAGCCAAGATACCGGGTCTGGGGCCAACGTCCTGACTTTC. Translating gives CASSQDTGSGANVLTF. This rearrangement joins TRBV4-2 to TRBJ2-6; D is ambiguous. Germline assignment: CDR1 LGHNA and CDR2 YNFKEQ. V lost 0 bases and J 1 base, leaving 7 bases between the germline ends. The CDR3 consists of 16 residues.

The V and J genes are TRBV11-2 and TRBJ2-7; 10 positions match TRBD1. The CDR3 runs 17 residues. V lost 3 bases, J lost 2 bases, and 10 bases stayed unmatched. Germline V lookup: CDR1 SGHAT, CDR2 FQNNGV. CDR3 sequence (DNA): TGTGCCAGCAGCTTTGCCGGGACAGGGGAATTCCCCTACGAGCAGTACTTC. It translates to CASSFAGTGEFPYEQYF.

The V gene is TRBV28, the J gene TRBJ1-3, with D possibly matching TRBD1 (6 bases). The CDR3 covers 14 residues. Trimming shortened V by 3 bases and J by 3 bases, and 9 bases separated the two germline ends. Germline V gene lookup returns CDR1 MDHEN and CDR2 SYDVKM. DNA for the CDR3: TGTGCCAGCAGTTTGGACAGACTTGGAAACACCATATATTTT. It specifies CASSLDRLGNTIYF. Using reference TRBV28 and TRBJ1-3 for the parts outside the CDR3, the full variable domain is DVKVTQSSRYLVKRTGEKVFLECVQDMDHENMFWYRQDPGLGLRLIYFSYDVKMKEKGDIPEGYSVSREKKERFSLILESASTNQTSMYLCASSLDRLGNTIYFGEGSWLTVV.

This clone has just one count. The chain has TRBV14 and TRBJ1-2; 7 bases are shared with TRBD1. With 4 bases clipped from V and 8 bases from J, the junction kept 7 bases outside the gene matches. The CDR3 consists of 13 residues. Looked up from germline, CDR1 is SGHDN and CDR2 is FVKESK. The CDR3 protein is CASSPDRVIGYTF. Here the CDR3 DNA reads TGTGCCAGCAGCCCCGACAGGGTAATCGGCTACACCTTC.

The rearrangement joins TRBV10-3 to TRBJ1-6, with no clear D. This CDR3 contains 17 residues. The germline V gene encodes CDR1 ENHRY and CDR2 SYGVKD. The V end lost 0 bases, the J end lost 2 bases, and 11 bases lay between the germline ends. The DNA of the CDR3 is TGTGCCATCAGTGAGTCGATGGCAGTCCCCTATAATTCACCCCTCCACTTT. This gives the protein CAISESMAVPYNSPLHF.

V and J are TRBV29-1 and TRBJ2-1; TRBD1 might be the D (5 bases). Trimming cost V 7 bases and J 0 bases, with 13 bases left between them. This CDR3 spans 14 amino acids. Germline assignment: CDR1 SQVTM and CDR2 ANQGSEA. The chain's CDR3 is CSATGVSSYNEQFF. The CDR3 DNA reads TGCAGCGCCACAGGTGTAAGCTCCTACAATGAGCAGTTCTTC.

The chain employs TRBV27 and TRBJ2-3; TRBD2 agrees at 7 bases. The V gene's germline CDR1 is MNHEY and CDR2 SMNVEV (reference sequence). V was pared by 6 bases and J by 1 base, with 1 base of the junction left unmatched. CDR3 size: 13 residues. CDR3 residues: CASRGRGTDTQYF. CDR3 nucleotide sequence: TGTGCCAGCAGGGGGAGGGGCACAGATACGCAGTATTTT.

The rearrangement links TRBV7-9 to TRBJ1-1, with D perhaps TRBD1 (5 bases). This CDR3 has 16 residues. Trimming removed 2 bases at V and 0 bases at J, with 13 bases between. CDR1 and CDR2 (germline): SEHNR, FQNEAQ (reference sequence). CDR3 region: CASSLPGGAMNTEAFF. CDR3 nucleotide sequence: TGTGCCAGCAGCTTACCCGGCGGGGCCATGAACACTGAAGCTTTCTTT.

The CDR3 nucleotides read TGTGCCAGCAGTTTGAGTGGAGGCTCCTACGAGCAGTACTTC. Amino acid sequence: CASSLSGGSYEQYF. The chain carries TRBV28 and TRBJ2-7; a possible D gene is TRBD2 (5 bases). The V and J ends lost 3 bases and 0 bases respectively, with 9 bases between them. There are 14 residues in the CDR3. From germline, CDR1 is MDHEN and CDR2 SYDVKM.